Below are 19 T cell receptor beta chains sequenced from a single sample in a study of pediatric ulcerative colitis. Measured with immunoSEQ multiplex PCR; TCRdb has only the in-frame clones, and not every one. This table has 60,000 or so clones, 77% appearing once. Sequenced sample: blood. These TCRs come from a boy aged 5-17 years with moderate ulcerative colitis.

CDR3 nucleotides: TGCGCCAGCAGTGGGACGGATAACACTGAAGCTTTCTTT. Protein sequence: CASSGTDNTEAFF. This chain uses TRBV5-1 with TRBJ1-1; maybe TRBD1 (5 bases). Trimming stripped 5 bases from V and 2 bases from J, with 10 bases between. Per the germline V gene, CDR1 is SGHRS and CDR2 is YFSETQ. The CDR3 is 13 residues long.

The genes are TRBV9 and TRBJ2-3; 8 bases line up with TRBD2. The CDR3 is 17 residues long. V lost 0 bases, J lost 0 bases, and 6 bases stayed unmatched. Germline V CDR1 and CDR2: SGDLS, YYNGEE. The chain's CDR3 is CASSVVPSGSSTDTQYF. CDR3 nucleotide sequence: TGTGCCAGCAGCGTAGTACCTAGCGGGTCTAGCACAGATACGCAGTATTTT.

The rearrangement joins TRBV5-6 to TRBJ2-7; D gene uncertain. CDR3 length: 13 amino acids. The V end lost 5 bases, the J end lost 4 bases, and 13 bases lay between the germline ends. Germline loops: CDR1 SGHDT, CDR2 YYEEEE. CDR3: CASRGPWVYEQYF. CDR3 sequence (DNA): TGTGCCAGCAGGGGCCCGTGGGTTTACGAGCAGTACTTC.

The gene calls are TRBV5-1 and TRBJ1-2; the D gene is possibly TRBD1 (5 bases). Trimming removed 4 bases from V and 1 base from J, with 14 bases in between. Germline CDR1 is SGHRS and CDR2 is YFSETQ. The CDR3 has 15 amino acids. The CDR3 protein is CASSDPGTHNYGYTF. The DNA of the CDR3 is TGCGCCAGCAGCGACCCCGGGACGCATAACTATGGCTACACCTTC.

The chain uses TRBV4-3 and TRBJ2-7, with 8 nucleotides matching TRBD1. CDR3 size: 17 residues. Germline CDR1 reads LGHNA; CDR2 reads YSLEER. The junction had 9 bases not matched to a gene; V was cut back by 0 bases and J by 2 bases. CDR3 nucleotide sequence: TGCGCCAGCAGCCAAGATTCCCTAGGACAGGGAGCCTACGAGCAGTACTTC. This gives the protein CASSQDSLGQGAYEQYF.

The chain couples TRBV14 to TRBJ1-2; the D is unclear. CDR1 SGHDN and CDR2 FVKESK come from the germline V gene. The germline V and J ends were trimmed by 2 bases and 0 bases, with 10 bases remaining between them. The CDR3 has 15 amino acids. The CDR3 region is CASSQLDGTNYGYTF. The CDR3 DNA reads TGTGCCAGCAGCCAACTAGACGGTACTAACTATGGCTACACCTTC.

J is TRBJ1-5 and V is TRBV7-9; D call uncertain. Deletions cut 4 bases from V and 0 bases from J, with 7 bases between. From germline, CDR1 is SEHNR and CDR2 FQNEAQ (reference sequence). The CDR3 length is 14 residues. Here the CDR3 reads CASSSWVSNQPQHF. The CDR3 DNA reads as TGTGCCAGCAGCTCGTGGGTTAGCAATCAGCCCCAGCATTTT.

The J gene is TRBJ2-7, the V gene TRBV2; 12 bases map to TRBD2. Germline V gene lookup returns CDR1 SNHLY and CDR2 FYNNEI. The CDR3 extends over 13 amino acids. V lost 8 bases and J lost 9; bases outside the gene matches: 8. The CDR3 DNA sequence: TGTGCCAGCGGTAGGTCTAGCGGGAGGGGGCAGTACTTC. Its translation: CASGRSSGRGQYF.

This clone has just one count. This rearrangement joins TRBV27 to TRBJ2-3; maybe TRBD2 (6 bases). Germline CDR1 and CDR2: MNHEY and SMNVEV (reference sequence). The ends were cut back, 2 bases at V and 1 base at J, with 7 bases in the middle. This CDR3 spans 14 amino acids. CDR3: CASSLASGTDTQYF. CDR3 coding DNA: TGTGCCAGCAGTTTAGCTAGCGGCACAGATACGCAGTATTTT.

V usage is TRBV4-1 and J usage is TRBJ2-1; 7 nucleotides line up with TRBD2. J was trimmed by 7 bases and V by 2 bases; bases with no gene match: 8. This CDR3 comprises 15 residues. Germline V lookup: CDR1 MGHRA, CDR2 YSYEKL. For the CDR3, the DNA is TGCGCCAGCAGCCAAAACCCCGGGACTACAAATGAGCAGTTCTTC. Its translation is CASSQNPGTTNEQFF.

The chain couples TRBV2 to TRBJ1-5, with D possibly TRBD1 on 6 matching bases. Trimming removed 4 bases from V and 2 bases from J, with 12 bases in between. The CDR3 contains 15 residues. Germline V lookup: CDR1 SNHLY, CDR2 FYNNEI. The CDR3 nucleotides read TGTGCCAGCAGTGGGCGGACAGCGGGCAATCAGCCCCAGCATTTT. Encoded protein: CASSGRTAGNQPQHF.

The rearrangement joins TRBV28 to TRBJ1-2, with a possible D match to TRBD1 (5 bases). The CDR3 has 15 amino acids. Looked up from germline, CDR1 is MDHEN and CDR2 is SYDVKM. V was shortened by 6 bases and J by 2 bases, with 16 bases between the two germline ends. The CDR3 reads CASRIWGERNYGYTF. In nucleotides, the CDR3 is TGTGCCAGCAGGATATGGGGGGAGCGGAACTATGGCTACACCTTC.

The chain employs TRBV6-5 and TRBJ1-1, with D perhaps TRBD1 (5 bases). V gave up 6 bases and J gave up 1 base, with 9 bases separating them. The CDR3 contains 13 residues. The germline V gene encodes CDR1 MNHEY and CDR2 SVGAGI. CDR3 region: CASRLGPNTEAFF. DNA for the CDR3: TGTGCCAGCAGACTGGGGCCGAACACTGAAGCTTTCTTT.

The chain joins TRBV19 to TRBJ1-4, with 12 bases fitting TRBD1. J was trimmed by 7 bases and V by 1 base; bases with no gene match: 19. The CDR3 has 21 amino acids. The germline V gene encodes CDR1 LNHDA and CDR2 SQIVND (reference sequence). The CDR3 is CASSIAPAIRGQGALVEKLFF. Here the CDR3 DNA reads TGTGCCAGTAGTATAGCCCCCGCCATAAGGGGACAGGGGGCCTTGGTTGAAAAACTGTTTTTT. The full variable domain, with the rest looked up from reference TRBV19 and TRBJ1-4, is DGGITQSPKYLFRKEGQNVTLSCEQNLNHDAMYWYRQDPGQGLRLIYYSQIVNDFQKGDIAEGYSVSREKKESFPLTVTSAQKNPTAFYLCASSIAPAIRGQGALVEKLFFGSGTQLSVL.

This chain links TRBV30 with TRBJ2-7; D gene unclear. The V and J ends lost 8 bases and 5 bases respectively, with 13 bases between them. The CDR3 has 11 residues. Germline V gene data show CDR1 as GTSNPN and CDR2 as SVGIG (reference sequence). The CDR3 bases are TGTGCCGTCGGAAGGGCCCACGAGCAGTACTTC. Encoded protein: CAVGRAHEQYF.

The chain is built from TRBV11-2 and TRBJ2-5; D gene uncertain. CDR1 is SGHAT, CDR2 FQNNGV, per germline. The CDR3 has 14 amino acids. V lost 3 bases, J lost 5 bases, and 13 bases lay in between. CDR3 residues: CASSLSQTRETQYF. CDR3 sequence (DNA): TGTGCCAGCAGCTTGTCACAGACTCGGGAGACCCAGTACTTC.

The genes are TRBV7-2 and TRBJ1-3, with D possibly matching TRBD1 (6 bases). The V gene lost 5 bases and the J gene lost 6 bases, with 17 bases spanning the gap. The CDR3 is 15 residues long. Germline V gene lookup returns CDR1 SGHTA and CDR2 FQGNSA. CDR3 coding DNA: TGTGCCAGCAGCCCAGTGGTGGGGGGCGTAAACACCATATATTTT. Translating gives CASSPVVGGVNTIYF.

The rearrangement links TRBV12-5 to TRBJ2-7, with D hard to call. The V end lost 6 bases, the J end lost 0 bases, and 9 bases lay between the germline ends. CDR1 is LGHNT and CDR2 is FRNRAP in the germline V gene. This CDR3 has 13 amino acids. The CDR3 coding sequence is TGTGCTAGTGGAGGACCGAGCTCCTACGAGCAGTACTTC. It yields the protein CASGGPSSYEQYF. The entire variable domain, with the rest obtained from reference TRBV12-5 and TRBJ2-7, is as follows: DARVTQTPRHKVTEMGQEVTMRCQPILGHNTVFWYRQTMMQGLELLAYFRNRAPLDDSGMPKDRFSAEMPDATLATLKIQPSEPRDSAVYFCASGGPSSYEQYFGPGTRLTVT.

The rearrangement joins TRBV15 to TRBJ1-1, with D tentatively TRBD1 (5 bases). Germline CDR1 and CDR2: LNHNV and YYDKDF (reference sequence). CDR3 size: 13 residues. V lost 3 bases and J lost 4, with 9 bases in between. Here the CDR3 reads CATSRTRGTEAFF. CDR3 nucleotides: TGTGCCACCAGCAGGACGAGGGGCACTGAAGCTTTCTTT.